Below, 9 T cell receptor beta chains from the same sample are listed, as sequenced in a study of blood T cell repertoires in COVID-19. Only in-frame clones appear in the TCRdb table, and some are missing; sequencing was by immunoSEQ multiplex PCR. The table shows about 270,000 clones, with around 80% occurring only once. What was sequenced was peripheral blood. Receptors were obtained from a man older than 75 with acute or convalescent COVID-19.

This chain joins TRBV20-1 and TRBJ2-7; the D gene is possibly TRBD1 (5 bases). With 1 base removed from V and 10 bases from J, the gap between germline ends came to 11 bases. The CDR3 is 11 amino acids. Looked up from germline, CDR1 is DFQATT and CDR2 is SNEGSKA (reference sequence). CDR3 amino acids: CSARVETAQYF. CDR3 DNA sequence: TGCAGTGCTAGAGTTGAGACAGCCCAGTACTTC.

The chain carries TRBV11-2 and TRBJ1-1; D is unclear. V dropped 1 base and J dropped 4 bases, with 13 bases sitting between them. The length of the CDR3 is 15 residues. CDR1 SGHAT and CDR2 FQNNGV come from the germline V gene. This CDR3 reads CASSLAGVGSTEAFF. CDR3 nucleotide sequence: TGTGCCAGCAGCTTAGCAGGAGTAGGGAGCACTGAAGCTTTCTTT.

This clone was seen only a few times. The V gene is TRBV28, the J gene TRBJ1-1; D is perhaps TRBD1 (6 bases). The CDR3 contains 13 residues. The V gene's germline CDR1 is MDHEN and CDR2 SYDVKM. V was clipped by 7 bases and J by 1 base, with 10 bases between them. The CDR3 sequence is CASIAGANTEAFF. CDR3 nucleotide sequence: TGTGCCAGCATCGCAGGGGCGAACACTGAAGCTTTCTTT. Using reference TRBV28 and TRBJ1-1 for the parts outside the CDR3, the full variable domain is DVKVTQSSRYLVKRTGEKVFLECVQDMDHENMFWYRQDPGLGLRLIYFSYDVKMKEKGDIPEGYSVSREKKERFSLILESASTNQTSMYLCASIAGANTEAFFGQGTRLTVV.

This sequence joins TRBV19 and TRBJ2-5, with 7 positions matching TRBD1. The CDR3 consists of 13 residues. Per the germline V gene, CDR1 is LNHDA and CDR2 is SQIVND (reference sequence). V dropped 6 bases and J dropped 5; count of bases not matched to a gene: 6. The CDR3 protein is CASRKGARETQYF. The CDR3, as DNA: TGTGCCAGTAGGAAGGGGGCGCGGGAGACCCAGTACTTC. Full variable domain (missing parts from reference TRBV19 and TRBJ2-5): DGGITQSPKYLFRKEGQNVTLSCEQNLNHDAMYWYRQDPGQGLRLIYYSQIVNDFQKGDIAEGYSVSREKKESFPLTVTSAQKNPTAFYLCASRKGARETQYFGPGTRLLVL.

The sample holds a few counts of this clone. This chain joins TRBV6-2 or TRBV6-3 and TRBJ2-5, with no clear D. The CDR3 extends over 11 amino acids. Trimming stripped 2 bases from V and 5 bases from J, with 3 bases between. CDR1 is MNHEY, CDR2 SVGEGT, per germline. The DNA of the CDR3 is TGTGCCAGCAGTTACGGCGAGACCCAGTACTTC. Translation: CASSYGETQYF.

The rearrangement uses TRBV19 and TRBJ1-5; TRBD1 aligns across 9 bases. Germline lookup yields CDR1 LNHDA and CDR2 SQIVND (reference sequence). Unmatched junction bases numbered 8, after V lost 2 bases and J lost 6 bases. The CDR3 totals 16 residues. CDR3 sequence reads: CASSIIGSQGAQPQHF. The CDR3 DNA follows: TGTGCCAGTAGTATAATCGGGTCACAGGGGGCTCAGCCCCAGCATTTT. The whole variable domain, filled in from reference TRBV19 and TRBJ1-5, reads DGGITQSPKYLFRKEGQNVTLSCEQNLNHDAMYWYRQDPGQGLRLIYYSQIVNDFQKGDIAEGYSVSREKKESFPLTVTSAQKNPTAFYLCASSIIGSQGAQPQHFGDGTRLSIL.

The V call is TRBV2, the J call TRBJ2-3; 10 nucleotides line up with TRBD2. Losses at the gene ends were 2 bases for V and 4 bases for J; bases not matched to a gene: 15. Germline CDR1 and CDR2: SNHLY and FYNNEI. The CDR3 spans 19 residues. CDR3 nucleotide sequence: TGTGCCAGCAGTGAAAACTGGACTAGCGGACCTCTGCGCGCAGATACGCAGTATTTT. Translation gives CASSENWTSGPLRADTQYF.

The CDR3 protein is CASTRDWNYNEQFF. The CDR3, as DNA: TGTGCCAGTACCCGGGACTGGAATTACAATGAGCAGTTCTTC. The chain has TRBV19 and TRBJ2-1, with TRBD2 as a possible D gene (6 bases). V was pared by 7 bases and J by 4 bases, with 14 bases between. This CDR3 has 14 amino acids. Germline values: CDR1 LNHDA, CDR2 SQIVND (reference sequence).

The CDR3 reads CASSLSVSGANVLTF. In nucleotides, the CDR3 is TGTGCCAGCAGCCTTTCGGTCTCTGGGGCCAACGTCCTGACTTTC. The rearrangement joins TRBV3-1 (or the pseudogene TRBV3-2) to TRBJ2-6; D unresolved. The ends were cut back, 4 bases at V and 0 bases at J, with 7 bases in the middle. Germline V gene lookup returns CDR1 LGHDT and CDR2 YNNKEL (reference sequence). The CDR3 runs 15 residues.